This entry features one T cell receptor (beta chain) sequence. Antigen: not known. This entry is derived from a study of shared clonotypes between healthy human individuals. CD4+ cells were split into CD45RA+ naive and CD45RA-negative memory subsets. At the deep level, the assay was run. Profiled with immunoSEQ multiplex PCR; TCRdb holds only in-frame clones, not every one. The sample has about 2.3 million clones; around 90% are singletons. General observations from the study: Non-shared clonotypes showed lower generation probabilities than clonotypes common to all four donors.

V lost 5 bases and J lost 4; bases outside the gene matches: 8. Germline-derived CDR1 and CDR2 are SEHNR and FQNEAQ (reference sequence). This CDR3 contains 15 residues. Sequencing was performed on naive CD4+ T cells from PBMCs. Subset reported: CD45RA+ positively selected. The receptor comes from a man aged 18 to 30 in good health. Some clones in this sample may be carry-over from other donors' samples. This chain uses TRBV7-9 with TRBJ2-7, with 10 bases that match TRBD1. CDR3 in amino acids: CASSAGDRGRYEQYF. The CDR3 DNA reads TGTGCCAGCAGCGCGGGTGACAGGGGGCGGTACGAGCAGTACTTC.